This T cell receptor beta chain stems from a study of T cells in Graves' hyperthyroidism and ophthalmopathy. Overall study findings and caveats: Ophthalmopathy stood apart from stable hyperthyroidism in a 13 V-J model.

Researchers barred patients who had uncontrolled infection, other autoimmune disease, pregnancy or lactation. Fresh peripheral blood, 10 ml, yielded the PBMCs. This clonotype has a count of ten or more. Its antigen is as yet unknown. RNA transcripts yielded amplified TCR beta CDR3 regions. An initial round of RT-PCR targeting the TCR CDR3 relied on the HTBI primer set. TCRdb independently ran MiXCR on the multiplex PCR reads; one entry per CDR3 protein. Seen here are approximately 740,000 distinct CDR3 sequences, 11% to 15% observed once, and the top ten hold roughly 10%. The V gene's germline CDR1 is GTSNPN and CDR2 SVGIG (reference sequence). The CDR3 is 12 residues long. V was trimmed by 7 bases and J by 4 bases, leaving 13 bases between them.

Sequences were obtained from blood. The source of this sequence is a woman aged 18-30 years with Graves' hyperthyroidism. The chain recombines TRBV30 with TRBJ2-5, with D possibly called TRBD1 or TRBD2 (6 bases each). CDR3 nucleotide sequence: TGTGCCTCGACCAAGGGGGGAGAGACCCAGTACTTC. As protein: CASTKGGETQYF. Drawing the rest from reference TRBV30 and TRBJ2-5, the complete variable domain is SQTIHQWPATLVQPVGSPLSLECTVEGTSNPNLYWYRQAAGRGLQLLFYSVGIGQISSEVPQNLSASRPQDRQFILSSKKLLLSDSGFYLCASTKGGETQYFGPGTRLLVL.